A single sample gave rise to the 27 T cell receptor beta chains below, sequenced in a study of blood T cell repertoires in COVID-19. Generated by immunoSEQ multiplex PCR, the TCRdb table keeps only in-frame clones and is missing some. The table records around 300,000 clones, about nine tenths of them present only once. Sequenced: PBMCs or T cells enriched from blood (not recorded which). The receptors come from a woman aged 18-30 years who had recovered from COVID-19.

J is TRBJ2-3 and V is TRBV7-2, with 7 bases lining up with TRBD2. The V gene's germline CDR1 is SGHTA and CDR2 FQGNSA. This CDR3 has 17 amino acids. J was trimmed by 3 bases and V by 5 bases; bases with no gene match: 14. The CDR3 loop reads CASSRGVGGVGTDTQYF. The CDR3 nucleotides are TGTGCCAGCAGCCGCGGGGTGGGAGGGGTTGGAACAGATACGCAGTATTTT.

The chain combines TRBV27 with TRBJ1-2; no firm D call. V lost 7 bases, J lost 3 bases, and 18 bases lay in between. This CDR3 region has 15 residues. Germline CDR1 is MNHEY and CDR2 is SMNVEV (reference sequence). The CDR3 loop reads CASIPIPPGYYGYTF. The CDR3 DNA reads TGTGCCAGCATTCCAATCCCCCCAGGCTACTATGGCTACACCTTC.

The rearrangement uses TRBV5-4 and TRBJ1-4; 9 nucleotides align to TRBD1. This CDR3 region has 13 residues. Germline values: CDR1 SGHNT, CDR2 YYREEE (reference sequence). The V segment lost 6 bases and the J segment 4 bases; nucleotides outside the gene matches: 1. For the CDR3, the DNA is TGTGCCAGCACGGACAGGGGTAATGAAAAACTGTTTTTT. Amino acid sequence: CASTDRGNEKLFF. The full variable domain, its missing parts supplied by reference TRBV5-4 and TRBJ1-4, is ETGVTQSPTHLIKTRGQQVTLRCSSQSGHNTVSWYQQALGQGPQFIFQYYREEENGRGNFPPRFSGLQFPNYSSELNVNALELDDSALYLCASTDRGNEKLFFGSGTQLSVL.

V and J are TRBV11-2 and TRBJ2-1, with 8 nucleotides matching TRBD2. This CDR3 has 13 amino acids. The V gene end was trimmed by 5 bases and the J gene end by 7 bases; junction bases not matched to a gene: 4. CDR1 SGHAT and CDR2 FQNNGV come from the germline V gene. The CDR3 DNA reads TGTGCCAGCAGCCCAGGACTAGCTAATGAGCAGTTCTTC. Translation: CASSPGLANEQFF.

The chain employs TRBV28 and TRBJ2-2, with D unclear. This CDR3 region has 13 residues. Germline lookup yields CDR1 MDHEN and CDR2 SYDVKM. Deletions cut 2 bases from V and 3 bases from J, with 4 bases between. The CDR3 DNA reads as TGTGCCAGCAGTTTAGAGTACACCGGGGAGCTGTTTTTT. It encodes CASSLEYTGELFF.

The chain is built from TRBV6-6 and TRBJ2-5; the D gene is possibly TRBD2 (6 bases). V was cut by 11 bases and J by 4 bases, with 26 bases left in between. The CDR3 runs 16 residues. The germline V gene has CDR1 MNHNY and CDR2 SVGAGI (reference sequence). CDR3 loop: CAAGPGRTQGGETQYF. The CDR3 DNA sequence: TGTGCCGCGGGGCCGGGGCGGACCCAAGGCGGAGAGACCCAGTACTTC.

The chain recombines TRBV19 with TRBJ2-3, with D perhaps TRBD2 (7 bases). This CDR3 is 15 amino acids long. CDR1 and CDR2 (germline): LNHDA, SQIVND (reference sequence). V lost 1 base and J lost 5, with 13 bases in between. The CDR3 bases are TGTGCCAGTAGTATAGGAGGGGGGGGCCGAGATACGCAGTATTTT. Translating it yields CASSIGGGGRDTQYF.

This chain uses TRBV30 with TRBJ2-1; possible D gene TRBD2, 6 bases. The germline V and J ends were trimmed by 2 bases and 7 bases, with 12 bases remaining between them. Germline V CDR1 and CDR2: GTSNPN, SVGIG (reference sequence). CDR3 length equals 13 residues. CDR3 loop: CAWSWDSGNEQFF. The CDR3 DNA reads as TGTGCCTGGAGTTGGGACTCGGGTAATGAGCAGTTCTTC.

The V call is TRBV5-6, the J call TRBJ2-1; D possibly corresponds to TRBD2 (5 bases). Germline V gives CDR1 SGHDT, CDR2 YYEEEE. The CDR3 contains 16 residues. Trimming took 0 bases from V and 0 from J, leaving 10 bases between them. In nucleotides, the CDR3 is TGTGCCAGCAGCTTGGCCGGGGAGATCTCCTACAATGAGCAGTTCTTC. The encoded protein is CASSLAGEISYNEQFF.

V is TRBV27 and J is TRBJ2-3; TRBD2 might be the D (5 bases). V was pared by 2 bases and J by 0 bases, with 15 bases between. This CDR3 has 17 amino acids. Germline V CDR1 and CDR2: MNHEY, SMNVEV (reference sequence). The CDR3 region has the DNA TGTGCCAGCAGTTTAATGGCCAGCGGAATTAGCACAGATACGCAGTATTTT. Translated, it gives CASSLMASGISTDTQYF.

The rearrangement uses TRBV7-9 and TRBJ2-1, with 9 bases matching TRBD1. With V trimmed by 4 bases and J by 6 bases, 10 bases remained unmatched. The germline V gene has CDR1 SEHNR and CDR2 FQNEAQ (reference sequence). This CDR3 region has 16 residues. CDR3: CASSSLTGGPSNEQFF. In nucleotides, the CDR3 is TGTGCCAGCAGCTCTCTGACAGGGGGGCCCTCCAATGAGCAGTTCTTC.

The chain links TRBV2 to TRBJ2-1; 7 nucleotides agree with TRBD1. The CDR3 loop spans 16 amino acids. The germline V gene has CDR1 SNHLY and CDR2 FYNNEI. The V and J ends lost 6 bases and 3 bases, in that order; junction bases with no gene match: 11. CDR3 DNA: TGTGCCAGCAGGTGGAGGATCCGGGACAGCTACAATGAGCAGTTCTTC. It specifies CASRWRIRDSYNEQFF.

V usage is TRBV6-5 and J usage is TRBJ2-7; 7 bases line up with TRBD1. This CDR3 has 14 amino acids. J gave up 4 bases and V 5 bases, and 8 bases lay outside the gene matches. Per germline, CDR1 MNHEY and CDR2 SVGAGI. CDR3 sequence (DNA): TGTGCCAGCAGTATACAGGGGCGGACGTACGAGCAGTACTTC. Protein product: CASSIQGRTYEQYF.

This chain joins TRBV9 and TRBJ1-3, with D uncertain. The CDR3 covers 11 residues. Germline V gene sequence: CDR1 SGDLS, CDR2 YYNGEE. V shed 4 bases and J shed 4 bases, with 3 bases lying between them. Here the CDR3 DNA reads TGTGCCAGCAGCTCAGGAAACACCATATATTTT. Protein sequence: CASSSGNTIYF.

A single count supports this clone. DNA for the CDR3: TGCAGCGTCCTCCTATATTACACAGGGAACACTGAAGCTTTCTTT. As protein: CSVLLYYTGNTEAFF. This chain links TRBV29-1 with TRBJ1-1; tentative D call: TRBD1 (5 bases). V lost 6 bases, J lost 1 base, and 18 bases lay in between. The CDR3 is made up of 15 amino acids. Germline CDR1 SQVTM, CDR2 ANQGSEA.

This chain links TRBV3-1 (or the pseudogene TRBV3-2) with TRBJ1-1; D ambiguous. CDR1 is LGHDT and CDR2 is YNNKEL in the germline V gene (reference sequence). V lost 0 bases to trimming and J lost 7 bases, with 9 bases between them. The CDR3 contains 13 residues. CDR3 sequence: CASSQDLVDEAFF. The CDR3 nucleotides read TGTGCCAGCAGCCAAGATTTGGTAGATGAAGCTTTCTTT.

The chain combines TRBV7-2 with TRBJ2-5; D may be TRBD1 (6 bases). CDR1 SGHTA and CDR2 FQGNSA come from the germline V gene. V was cut by 2 bases and J by 5 bases, with 15 bases left in between. The CDR3 extends over 15 amino acids. This CDR3 is CASSLLASRGETQYF. The CDR3 coding sequence is TGTGCCAGCAGCTTACTAGCATCAAGGGGGGAGACCCAGTACTTC.

The genes are TRBV3-1 (or the pseudogene TRBV3-2) and TRBJ1-1; possibly TRBD1 for D (6 bases). Trimming left V 0 bases short and J 10 bases short, with 12 bases between. This CDR3 spans 13 amino acids. Germline V CDR1 and CDR2: LGHDT, YNNKEL (reference sequence). The chain's CDR3 is CASSQEIGGAAFF. The CDR3 DNA reads as TGTGCCAGCAGCCAAGAAATTGGGGGGGCAGCTTTCTTT.

This chain links TRBV6-2 or TRBV6-3 with TRBJ2-7; perhaps TRBD1 as D (7 bases). Trimming removed 1 base from V and 3 bases from J, with 13 bases in between. CDR1 MNHEY and CDR2 SVGEGT come from the germline V gene. The CDR3 consists of 15 residues. The CDR3 loop reads CASSYLTGTDYEQYF. CDR3 nucleotide sequence: TGTGCCAGCAGTTACTTGACAGGGACTGACTACGAGCAGTACTTC.

The chain joins TRBV25-1 to TRBJ1-5, with 10 bases matching TRBD1. The V and J ends lost 6 bases and 4 bases, in that order; junction bases with no gene match: 6. CDR1 MGHDK and CDR2 SYGVNS come from the germline V gene. There are 15 residues in the CDR3. This CDR3 reads CASSSGTGVNQPQHF. The CDR3 DNA reads TGTGCCAGCAGCTCCGGGACAGGGGTGAATCAGCCCCAGCATTTT.

The rearrangement links TRBV7-6 to TRBJ2-2, with 7 positions matching TRBD2. V lost 2 bases to trimming and J lost 7 bases; unmatched junction nucleotides: 7. This CDR3 is built from 15 residues. Germline V gene data show CDR1 as SGHVS and CDR2 as FNYEAQ. In nucleotides, the CDR3 is TGTGCCAGCAGCTTAAGTCAGCGGGAAATCGGGGAGCTGTTTTTT. Translated, it gives CASSLSQREIGELFF.

This clone was counted a few times. The chain couples TRBV11-2 to TRBJ2-3, with 8 bases lining up with TRBD1. This CDR3 is 16 amino acids long. Germline V gene sequence: CDR1 SGHAT, CDR2 FQNNGV. V was pared by 2 bases and J by 7 bases, with 11 bases of the junction left unmatched. Written as DNA, the CDR3 is TGTGCCAGCAGCTTATCCACCCAGGGGGCTGCTAATACGCAGTATTTT. Translated: CASSLSTQGAANTQYF.

The chain recombines TRBV5-1 with TRBJ2-1; D not resolved. Germline V gene sequence: CDR1 SGHRS, CDR2 YFSETQ. V shed 1 base and J shed 4 bases, with 6 bases lying between them. This CDR3 contains 13 residues. In nucleotides, the CDR3 is TGCGCCAGCAGCTTGAGTCAGTACAATGAGCAGTTCTTC. Translated, it gives CASSLSQYNEQFF.

The V gene is TRBV11-3, the J gene TRBJ2-3; D unclear. The CDR3 is 11 amino acids. V lost 4 bases and J 4 bases, leaving 3 bases between the germline ends. Germline values: CDR1 SGHNT, CDR2 YENEEA. The CDR3 DNA is TGTGCCAGCAGCTCCTCAGATACGCAGTATTTT. Translating gives CASSSSDTQYF. Filled out from reference TRBV11-3 and TRBJ2-3, the complete variable domain reads EAGVVQSPRYKIIEKKQPVAFWCNPISGHNTLYWYLQNLGQGPELLIRYENEEAVDDSQLPKDRFSAERLKGVDSTLKIQPAELGDSAVYLCASSSSDTQYFGPGTRLTVL.

The rearrangement joins TRBV3-1 (or the pseudogene TRBV3-2) to TRBJ2-1; D is perhaps TRBD1 (6 bases). Germline V gene sequence: CDR1 LGHDT, CDR2 YNNKEL (reference sequence). The CDR3 has 22 amino acids. The V end was cut by 0 bases, the J end by 3 bases, with 30 bases between. The CDR3 DNA follows: TGTGCCAGCAGCCAAGATCGAATATTACAGGGTTGGGGCGAGGCCGACTACAATGAGCAGTTCTTC. Protein sequence: CASSQDRILQGWGEADYNEQFF.

This clone turned up a few times. The chain carries TRBV2 and TRBJ2-7; 9 positions match TRBD2. The trim removed 7 bases at V and 3 bases at J, leaving 10 bases unmatched. The CDR3 totals 15 residues. Germline loops: CDR1 SNHLY, CDR2 FYNNEI. CDR3 DNA: TGTGCCAGCAAGGGCGGGAGGGCCGCACTCTACGAGCAGTACTTC. This codes for CASKGGRAALYEQYF.

V gene TRBV7-6 combines with J gene TRBJ1-5, with D tentatively TRBD1 (6 bases). The CDR3 runs 15 residues. Trimming removed 1 base from V and 7 bases from J, with 14 bases in between. Germline V gene sequence: CDR1 SGHVS, CDR2 FNYEAQ. The CDR3 loop reads CASSLVHGTGQPQHF. The CDR3 DNA reads as TGTGCCAGCAGCTTAGTCCACGGAACAGGGCAGCCCCAGCATTTT.